One and the same sample provided the 16 T cell receptor beta chains below, sequenced in a study of T-cell reconstitution after alpha-beta-depleted transplantation in children. This sample's TCRbeta library carried unique molecular identifier barcodes. In TCRdb, the PCR reads were re-called with MiXCR into one record per CDR3 protein. The sample contains 300,000 to 400,000 distinct CDR3 sequences, 15% to 20% of which appear only once. The material was PBMCs, mostly from graft donor cells, obtained 360 days after TCRalphabeta/CD19-depleted stem cell transplant. The receptors derive from a male patient under 10 years old who had a stem cell transplant for acute lymphoblastic leukemia, so the T cells may come from the graft donor.

This clonotype appeared a few times. This chain uses TRBV25-1 with TRBJ2-7; TRBD1 matches at 9 bases. Germline CDR1 is MGHDK and CDR2 is SYGVNS. J lost 1 base, V lost 1 base, and 5 bases had no gene match. The CDR3 totals 16 residues. CDR3 region: CASSESEQGASYEQYF. The CDR3 nucleotides are TGTGCCAGCAGTGAATCCGAACAGGGGGCGTCCTACGAGCAGTACTTC.

The chain is built from TRBV4-1 and TRBJ2-3; 8 bases align to TRBD1. Germline CDR1 reads MGHRA; CDR2 reads YSYEKL. After removal of 3 bases from V and 2 bases from J, the junction contained 22 bases not matched to a gene. There are 21 residues in the CDR3. The CDR3 nucleotides read TGCGCCAGCAGCCAGCAACGCGCAGGCCAGGGGGCCCGGGGGCCCACAGATACGCAGTATTTT. Its protein product is CASSQQRAGQGARGPTDTQYF.

The chain joins TRBV29-1 to TRBJ2-3, with a possible D match to TRBD1 (6 bases). CDR3 size: 14 residues. The germline gives CDR1 SQVTM, CDR2 ANQGSEA. Trimming took 4 bases from V and 0 from J, leaving 11 bases between them. Here the CDR3 reads CSVGTVSSTDTQYF. The CDR3 DNA sequence: TGCAGCGTTGGGACAGTCTCTAGCACAGATACGCAGTATTTT.

The chain employs TRBV5-1 and TRBJ2-3; possibly TRBD1 or TRBD2 for D (5 bases each). The V and J ends lost 0 bases and 1 base respectively, with 6 bases between them. There are 14 residues in the CDR3. Germline V gene lookup returns CDR1 SGHRS and CDR2 YFSETQ. This chain's CDR3 is CASSLGDGTDTQYF. The CDR3, as DNA: TGCGCCAGCAGCTTGGGGGACGGCACAGATACGCAGTATTTT.

This chain connects TRBV28 to TRBJ2-5; D is perhaps TRBD1 (5 bases). Trimming stripped 5 bases from V and 3 bases from J, with 22 bases between. This CDR3 is built from 17 residues. CDR1 and CDR2 (germline): MDHEN, SYDVKM. The CDR3 DNA reads as TGTGCCAGCAGTGCCGACGGTCGACAGAGGAGAGAAGAGACCCAGTACTTC. Encoded protein: CASSADGRQRREETQYF.

V is TRBV18 and J is TRBJ2-7; TRBD2 matches 9 bases. The junction had 14 bases not matched to a gene; V was cut back by 2 bases and J by 3 bases. This CDR3 has 18 residues. Germline V gives CDR1 KGHSH, CDR2 LQKENI. The CDR3 DNA is TGTGCCAGCTCACCATCCCCAACCGGTGGAGCGGGAGGCTACGAGCAGTACTTC. Its protein product is CASSPSPTGGAGGYEQYF.

The chain recombines TRBV7-6 with TRBJ2-5, with D tentatively TRBD2 (6 bases). The CDR3 spans 15 residues. Germline V gene data show CDR1 as SGHVS and CDR2 as FNYEAQ. The V and J ends lost 1 base and 1 base respectively, with 10 bases between them. CDR3 nucleotides: TGTGCCAGCAGCTTAGTCGCGGGGATCCAAGAGACCCAGTACTTC. It specifies CASSLVAGIQETQYF.

This clonotype has at least ten counts. The chain combines TRBV6-2 or TRBV6-3 with TRBJ2-6; no clear D. Germline V gene sequence: CDR1 MNHEY, CDR2 SVGEGT. The CDR3 runs to 16 residues. The V and J ends lost 5 bases and 0 bases respectively, with 11 bases between them. The chain's CDR3 is CASSRTILSGANVLTF. The CDR3 region has the DNA TGTGCCAGCAGTCGCACGATTCTCTCTGGGGCCAACGTCCTGACTTTC.

The chain has TRBV29-1 and TRBJ2-3; TRBD2 agrees at 12 bases. Germline CDR1 reads SQVTM; CDR2 reads ANQGSEA. The CDR3 length is 14 residues. V gave up 7 bases and J gave up 0 bases; unmatched junction bases: 2. CDR3 region: CSGTSGRSTDTQYF. CDR3 bases: TGCAGCGGTACTAGCGGGAGGAGCACAGATACGCAGTATTTT.

The table lists this clonotype with a few counts. This chain uses TRBV28 with TRBJ2-7, with 7 bases that match TRBD2. Germline V gene data show CDR1 as MDHEN and CDR2 as SYDVKM. CDR3 length: 18 residues. The junction had 19 bases not matched to a gene; V was cut back by 4 bases and J by 4 bases. The CDR3 reads CASSYRQLAVLGPYEQYF. The CDR3 DNA reads as TGTGCCAGCAGTTACAGGCAGCTAGCGGTCCTGGGGCCTTACGAGCAGTACTTC.

This clonotype was counted between two and nine times. This chain joins TRBV4-1 and TRBJ2-1; D not resolved. Germline-derived CDR1 and CDR2 are MGHRA and YSYEKL. V lost 0 bases to trimming and J lost 8 bases, with 11 bases between them. This CDR3 is built from 14 residues. The CDR3 nucleotides are TGCGCCAGCAGCCAAGATTTTTTGTTCGATGAGCAGTTCTTC. Translation: CASSQDFLFDEQFF.

The CDR3 nucleotides are TGTGCCAGCAGGCAAACTAGCGGGAGCTTCACCGGGGAGCTGTTTTTT. It translates to CASRQTSGSFTGELFF. V is TRBV7-9 and J is TRBJ2-2, with 11 positions matching TRBD2. The trim removed 6 bases at V and 4 bases at J, leaving 7 bases unmatched. The germline CDR1 and CDR2 sequences are SEHNR and FQNEAQ (reference sequence). This CDR3 contains 16 residues.

This clonotype appeared a few times. The rearrangement joins TRBV29-1 to TRBJ2-7; TRBD1 might be the D (5 bases). From germline, CDR1 is SQVTM and CDR2 ANQGSEA. CDR3 size: 12 residues. V lost 6 bases and J lost 2, with 11 bases in between. The CDR3, as DNA: TGCAGCGTCGATACAGGTACCTACGAGCAGTACTTC. Translated: CSVDTGTYEQYF.

CDR3 region: CASSPLAGVDNEQFF. CDR3 bases: TGTGCCAGCAGCCCCCTAGCGGGAGTGGACAATGAGCAGTTCTTC. The chain is built from TRBV11-2 and TRBJ2-1; 10 positions match TRBD2. The germline CDR1 and CDR2 sequences are SGHAT and FQNNGV. Unmatched junction bases numbered 6, after V lost 5 bases and J lost 5 bases. This CDR3 contains 15 residues.

The V gene is TRBV20-1, the J gene TRBJ2-5; TRBD2 matches 14 bases. The junction had 10 bases not matched to a gene; V was cut back by 8 bases and J by 5 bases. This CDR3 spans 15 amino acids. Germline V lookup: CDR1 DFQATT, CDR2 SNEGSKA (reference sequence). In nucleotides, the CDR3 is TGCAGTACCAGACTAGCGGGAGGGCCTTGGGAGACCCAGTACTTC. Translation: CSTRLAGGPWETQYF.

The chain combines TRBV12-3 or TRBV12-4 with TRBJ2-1, with D perhaps TRBD2 (7 bases). This CDR3 has 18 residues. The V and J ends lost 3 bases and 0 bases respectively, with 18 bases between them. The CDR3 sequence: CASSFSAWGGGSYNEQFF. The DNA for the CDR3 is TGTGCCAGCAGTTTTTCAGCCTGGGGGGGCGGCTCCTACAATGAGCAGTTCTTC.